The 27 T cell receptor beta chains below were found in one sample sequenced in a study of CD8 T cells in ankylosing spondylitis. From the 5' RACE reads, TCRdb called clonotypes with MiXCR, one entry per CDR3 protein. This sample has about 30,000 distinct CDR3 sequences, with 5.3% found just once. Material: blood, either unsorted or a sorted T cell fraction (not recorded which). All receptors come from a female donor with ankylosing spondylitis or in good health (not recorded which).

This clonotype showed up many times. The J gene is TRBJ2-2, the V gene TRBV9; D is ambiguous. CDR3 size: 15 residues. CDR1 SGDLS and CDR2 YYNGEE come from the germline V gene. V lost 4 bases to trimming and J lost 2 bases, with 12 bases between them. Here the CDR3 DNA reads TGTGCCAGCAGCCCCCCCGTCAGAAACACCGGGGAGCTGTTTTTT. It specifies CASSPPVRNTGELFF.

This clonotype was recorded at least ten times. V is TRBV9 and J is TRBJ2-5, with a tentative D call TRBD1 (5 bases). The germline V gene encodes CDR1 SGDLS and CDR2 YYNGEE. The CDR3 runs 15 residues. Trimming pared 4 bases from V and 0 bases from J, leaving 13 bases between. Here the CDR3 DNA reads TGTGCCAGCAGCCCCCAGTCCAGGGACCAAGAGACCCAGTACTTC. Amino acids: CASSPQSRDQETQYF.

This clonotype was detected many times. CDR3 sequence: CASSSDGAGNTIYF. The DNA for the CDR3 is TGTGCCAGCAGCTCGGACGGGGCTGGAAACACCATATATTTT. The chain has TRBV9 and TRBJ1-3, with D unresolved. CDR1 and CDR2 from the germline V gene are SGDLS and YYNGEE. Trimming shortened V by 4 bases and J by 2 bases, and 10 bases separated the two germline ends. CDR3 length equals 14 residues.

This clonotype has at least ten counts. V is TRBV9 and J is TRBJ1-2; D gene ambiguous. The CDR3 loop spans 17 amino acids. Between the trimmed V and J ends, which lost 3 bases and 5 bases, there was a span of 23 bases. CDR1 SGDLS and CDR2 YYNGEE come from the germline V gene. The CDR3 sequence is CASSADPGPTAFYGYTF. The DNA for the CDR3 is TGTGCCAGCAGCGCTGACCCTGGACCGACTGCCTTTTATGGCTACACCTTC.

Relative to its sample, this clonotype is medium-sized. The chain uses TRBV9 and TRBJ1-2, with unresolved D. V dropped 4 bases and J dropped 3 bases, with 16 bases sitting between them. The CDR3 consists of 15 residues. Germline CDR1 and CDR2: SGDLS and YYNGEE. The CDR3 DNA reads TGTGCCAGCAGCCCCGCCCGACATTTCTACTATGGCTACACCTTC. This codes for CASSPARHFYYGYTF.

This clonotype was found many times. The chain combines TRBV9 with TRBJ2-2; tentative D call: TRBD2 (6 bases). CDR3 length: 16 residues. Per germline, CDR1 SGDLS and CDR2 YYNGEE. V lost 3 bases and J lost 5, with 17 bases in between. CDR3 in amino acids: CASSAQRAAGTGELFF. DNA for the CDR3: TGTGCCAGCAGCGCCCAAAGGGCGGCGGGAACCGGGGAGCTGTTTTTT. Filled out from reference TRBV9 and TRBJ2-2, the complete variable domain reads DSGVTQTPKHLITATGQRVTLRCSPRSGDLSVYWYQQSLDQGLQFLIQYYNGEERAKGNILERFSAQQFPDLHSELNLSSLELGDSALYFCASSAQRAAGTGELFFGEGSRLTVL.

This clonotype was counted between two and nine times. The CDR3: CASSVGQGRHMNTEAFF. In nucleotides, the CDR3 is TGTGCCAGCAGCGTAGGACAGGGTAGGCACATGAACACTGAAGCTTTCTTT. The chain recombines TRBV9 with TRBJ1-1; TRBD1 matches 7 bases. The V gene end was trimmed by 0 bases and the J gene end by 0 bases; junction bases not matched to a gene: 8. This CDR3 is built from 17 residues. Germline V gives CDR1 SGDLS, CDR2 YYNGEE.

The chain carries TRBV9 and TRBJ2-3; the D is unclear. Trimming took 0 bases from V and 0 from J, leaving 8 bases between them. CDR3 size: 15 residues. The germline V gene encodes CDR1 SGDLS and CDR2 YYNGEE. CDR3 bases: TGTGCCAGCAGCGTAGGCACCACTAGCACAGATACGCAGTATTTT. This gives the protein CASSVGTTSTDTQYF.

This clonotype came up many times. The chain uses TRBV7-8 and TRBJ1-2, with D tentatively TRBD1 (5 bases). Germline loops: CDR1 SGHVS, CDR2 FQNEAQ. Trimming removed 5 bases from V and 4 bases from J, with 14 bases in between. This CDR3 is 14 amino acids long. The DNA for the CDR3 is TGTGCCAGCAGCCCAACGGAGGGACGCTATGGCTACACCTTC. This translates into CASSPTEGRYGYTF.

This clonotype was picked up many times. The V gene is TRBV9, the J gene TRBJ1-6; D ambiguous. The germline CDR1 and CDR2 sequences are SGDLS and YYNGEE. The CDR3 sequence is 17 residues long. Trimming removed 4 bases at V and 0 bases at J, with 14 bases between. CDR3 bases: TGTGCCAGCAGCACCCAAGGAGGAGGCTCCTATAATTCACCCCTCCACTTT. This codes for CASSTQGGGSYNSPLHF. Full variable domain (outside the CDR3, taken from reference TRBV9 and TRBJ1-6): DSGVTQTPKHLITATGQRVTLRCSPRSGDLSVYWYQQSLDQGLQFLIQYYNGEERAKGNILERFSAQQFPDLHSELNLSSLELGDSALYFCASSTQGGGSYNSPLHFGNGTRLTVT.

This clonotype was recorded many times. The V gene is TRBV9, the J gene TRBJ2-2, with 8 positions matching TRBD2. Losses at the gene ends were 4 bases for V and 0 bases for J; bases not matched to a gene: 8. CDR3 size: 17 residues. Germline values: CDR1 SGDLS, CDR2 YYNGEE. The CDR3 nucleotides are TGTGCCAGCAGCATCCTTAGCGGGACTACGAACACCGGGGAGCTGTTTTTT. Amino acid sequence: CASSILSGTTNTGELFF.

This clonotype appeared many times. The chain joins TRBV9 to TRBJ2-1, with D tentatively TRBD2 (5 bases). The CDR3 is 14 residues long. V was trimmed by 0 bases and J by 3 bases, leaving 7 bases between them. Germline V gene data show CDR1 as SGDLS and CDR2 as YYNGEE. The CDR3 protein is CASSVEAGYNEQFF. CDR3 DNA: TGTGCCAGCAGCGTAGAGGCGGGCTACAATGAGCAGTTCTTC.

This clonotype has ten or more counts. The CDR3 nucleotides read TGTGCCAGCAGCGTAGACCCTAGCGGGGGATCCCAGTACTTC. Translating it yields CASSVDPSGGSQYF. This chain links TRBV9 with TRBJ2-5; 10 bases agree with TRBD2. This CDR3 has 14 residues. Germline-derived CDR1 and CDR2 are SGDLS and YYNGEE. J lost 9 bases, V lost 0 bases, and 5 bases had no gene match.

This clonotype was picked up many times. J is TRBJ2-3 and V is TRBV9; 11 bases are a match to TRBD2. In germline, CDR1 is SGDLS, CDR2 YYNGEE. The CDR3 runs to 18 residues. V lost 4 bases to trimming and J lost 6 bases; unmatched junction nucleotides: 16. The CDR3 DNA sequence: TGTGCCAGCAGCCGCGGCGGTAGCGGGAGGGCCATGGTGGATACGCAGTATTTT. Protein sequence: CASSRGGSGRAMVDTQYF.

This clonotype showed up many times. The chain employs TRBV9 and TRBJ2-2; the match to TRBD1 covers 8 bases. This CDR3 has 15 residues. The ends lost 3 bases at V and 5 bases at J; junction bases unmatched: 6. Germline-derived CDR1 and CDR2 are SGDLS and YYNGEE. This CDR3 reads CASSGGDRITGELFF. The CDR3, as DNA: TGTGCCAGCAGCGGGGGGGACAGGATTACCGGGGAGCTGTTTTTT.

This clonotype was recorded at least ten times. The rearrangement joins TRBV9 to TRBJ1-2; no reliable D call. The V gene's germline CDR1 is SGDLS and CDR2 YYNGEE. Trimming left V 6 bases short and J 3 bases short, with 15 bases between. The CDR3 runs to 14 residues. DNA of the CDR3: TGTGCCAGCAATGGAGAATACGGCGACTATGGCTACACCTTC. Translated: CASNGEYGDYGYTF.

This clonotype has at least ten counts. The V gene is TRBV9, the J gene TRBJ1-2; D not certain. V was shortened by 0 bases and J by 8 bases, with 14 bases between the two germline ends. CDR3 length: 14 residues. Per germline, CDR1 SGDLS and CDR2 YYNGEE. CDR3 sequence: CASSVVGSMGGYTF. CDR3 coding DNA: TGTGCCAGCAGCGTAGTCGGCAGTATGGGCGGCTACACCTTC.

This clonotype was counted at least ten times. The CDR3: CASSVIPSNVAGELFF. For the CDR3, the DNA is TGTGCCAGCAGCGTAATTCCCAGTAACGTTGCCGGGGAGCTGTTTTTT. The rearrangement joins TRBV9 to TRBJ2-2; D is undetermined. The CDR3 sequence is 16 residues long. Trimming pared 1 base from V and 6 bases from J, leaving 16 bases between. Per the germline V gene, CDR1 is SGDLS and CDR2 is YYNGEE.

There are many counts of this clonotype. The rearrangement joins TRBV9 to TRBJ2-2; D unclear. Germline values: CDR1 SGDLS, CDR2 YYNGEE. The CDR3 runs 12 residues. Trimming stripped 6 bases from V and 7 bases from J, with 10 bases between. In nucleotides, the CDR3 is TGTGCCAGCACCCGAGAGCTCGGGGAGCTGTTTTTT. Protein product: CASTRELGELFF.

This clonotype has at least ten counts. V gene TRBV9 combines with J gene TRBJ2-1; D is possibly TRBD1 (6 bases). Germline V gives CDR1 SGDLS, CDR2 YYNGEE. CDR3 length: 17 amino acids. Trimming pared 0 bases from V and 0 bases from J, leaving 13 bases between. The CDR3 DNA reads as TGTGCCAGCAGCGTAGGATGGGGGCCGAGCTCCTACAATGAGCAGTTCTTC. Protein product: CASSVGWGPSSYNEQFF.

CDR3 bases: TGTGCCAGCAGCGCAGGGATTGAGCAGTTCTTC. Amino acid sequence: CASSAGIEQFF. J is TRBJ2-1 and V is TRBV9, with D perhaps matching TRBD1 (5 bases). Germline V gene lookup returns CDR1 SGDLS and CDR2 YYNGEE. The ends were cut back, 3 bases at V and 9 bases at J, with 7 bases in the middle. The CDR3 length is 11 residues.

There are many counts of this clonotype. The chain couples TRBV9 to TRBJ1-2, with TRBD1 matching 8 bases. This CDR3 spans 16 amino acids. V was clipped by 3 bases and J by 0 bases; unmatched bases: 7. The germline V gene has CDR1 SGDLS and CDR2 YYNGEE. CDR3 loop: CASSAQNRGANYGYTF. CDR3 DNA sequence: TGTGCCAGCAGCGCTCAGAACAGGGGGGCTAACTATGGCTACACCTTC.

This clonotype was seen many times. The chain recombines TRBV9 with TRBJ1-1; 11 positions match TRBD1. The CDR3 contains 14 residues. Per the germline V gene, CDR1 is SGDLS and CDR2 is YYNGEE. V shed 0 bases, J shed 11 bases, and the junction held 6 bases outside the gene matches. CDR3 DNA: TGTGCCAGCAGCGTAGGGACAGGGGGCGTGGGGGCTTTCTTT. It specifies CASSVGTGGVGAFF.

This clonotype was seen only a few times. The CDR3 here is CASSAASGTYYGYTF. The CDR3, as DNA: TGTGCCAGCAGCGCCGCATCCGGGACATACTATGGCTACACCTTC. The chain employs TRBV9 and TRBJ1-2; a weak D match, TRBD1 (6 bases). V dropped 3 bases and J dropped 3 bases, with 15 bases sitting between them. CDR1 is SGDLS and CDR2 is YYNGEE in the germline V gene. This CDR3 contains 15 residues.

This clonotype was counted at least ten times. Here the CDR3 DNA reads TGTGCCAGCAGAGCCTACAACACCGGGGAGCTGTTTTTT. This gives the protein CASRAYNTGELFF. V usage is TRBV9 and J usage is TRBJ2-2; D is ambiguous. The germline gives CDR1 SGDLS, CDR2 YYNGEE. The CDR3 runs to 13 residues. Between the trimmed V and J ends, which lost 5 bases and 2 bases, there was a span of 7 bases.

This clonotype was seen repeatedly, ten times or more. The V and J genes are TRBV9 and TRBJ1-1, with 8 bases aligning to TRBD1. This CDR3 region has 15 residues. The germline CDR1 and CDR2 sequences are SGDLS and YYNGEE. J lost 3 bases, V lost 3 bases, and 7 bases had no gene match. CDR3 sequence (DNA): TGTGCCAGCAGCGCCCATGGACAGGGATACACTGAAGCTTTCTTT. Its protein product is CASSAHGQGYTEAFF.

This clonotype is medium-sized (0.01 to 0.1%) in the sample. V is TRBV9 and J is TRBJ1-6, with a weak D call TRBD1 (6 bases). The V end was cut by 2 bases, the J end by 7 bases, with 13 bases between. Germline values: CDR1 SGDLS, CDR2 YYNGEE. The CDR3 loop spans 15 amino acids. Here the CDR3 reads CASSVGQRKNSPLHF. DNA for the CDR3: TGTGCCAGCAGCGTTGGACAGAGGAAGAATTCACCCCTCCACTTT.